Each of the 30 T cell receptor beta chains below was sequenced from the same sample in a study of shared clonotypes between healthy human individuals. Only in-frame clones appear in the TCRdb table, and some are missing; sequencing was by immunoSEQ multiplex PCR. The data show about 480,000 clones, almost 80% seen once. Sequenced: PBMCs. The source is a woman aged 35 to 49 in good health. Some clones in this sample may be carry-over from other donors' samples.

Concerning this clone: This may come from a read error, since a much larger clone is one base off. The chain uses TRBV6-1 and TRBJ1-1; D is unresolved. CDR1 is MNHNS and CDR2 is SASEGT in the germline V gene. The V end lost 5 bases, the J end lost 1 base, and 8 bases lay between the germline ends. This CDR3 spans 13 amino acids. CDR3 coding DNA: TGTGCCAGCAGTAAAGGTGAGAACACTGAAGCTTTCTTT. Amino acids: CASSKGENTEAFF.

The rearrangement joins TRBV21-1 to TRBJ2-5; the table calls TRBD2, which could not be checked here. TRBV21-1 is given as a pseudogene. The CDR3 is made up of 20 amino acids. The DNA of the CDR3 is TGTGCCAGCAGCAAAGCTCCCCCTGACGGGAGTGAGGAGTACCAAGAGACCCAGTACTTC. The encoded protein is CASSKAPPDGSEEYQETQYF.

This rearrangement joins TRBV11-3 to TRBJ1-5; unclear D gene. The CDR3 loop spans 15 amino acids. The germline CDR1 and CDR2 sequences are SGHNT and YENEEA. Trimming removed 2 bases from V and 2 bases from J, with 10 bases in between. The CDR3 is CASSLTRTGNQPQHF. The CDR3 DNA reads as TGTGCCAGCAGCTTAACGAGGACTGGCAATCAGCCCCAGCATTTT. Filled out from reference TRBV11-3 and TRBJ1-5, the complete variable domain reads EAGVVQSPRYKIIEKKQPVAFWCNPISGHNTLYWYLQNLGQGPELLIRYENEEAVDDSQLPKDRFSAERLKGVDSTLKIQPAELGDSAVYLCASSLTRTGNQPQHFGDGTRLSIL.

This rearrangement joins TRBV5-6 to TRBJ1-5, with 8 bases that match TRBD1. The V and J ends lost 2 bases and 1 base, in that order; junction bases with no gene match: 2. The V gene's germline CDR1 is SGHDT and CDR2 YYEEEE. The CDR3 covers 15 residues. The CDR3 loop is CASSFRTGSNQPQHF. CDR3 in DNA: TGTGCCAGCAGCTTCCGGACAGGGAGCAATCAGCCCCAGCATTTT. The full variable domain, with the rest looked up from reference TRBV5-6 and TRBJ1-5, is DAGVTQSPTHLIKTRGQQVTLRCSPKSGHDTVSWYQQALGQGPQFIFQYYEEEERQRGNFPDRFSGHQFPNYSSELNVNALLLGDSALYLCASSFRTGSNQPQHFGDGTRLSIL.

V gene TRBV4-1 combines with J gene TRBJ2-7; 10 nucleotides agree with TRBD2. With V trimmed by 0 bases and J by 5 bases, 4 bases remained unmatched. The CDR3 length is 15 residues. Germline CDR1 and CDR2: MGHRA and YSYEKL. The chain's CDR3 is CASSQDGTSADEQYF. The CDR3 DNA reads as TGCGCCAGCAGCCAAGATGGGACTAGCGCCGACGAGCAGTACTTC.

The chain combines TRBV28 with TRBJ1-1, with D possibly matching TRBD1 (5 bases). Germline V CDR1 and CDR2: MDHEN, SYDVKM. The CDR3 spans 11 residues. V was trimmed by 3 bases and J by 10 bases, leaving 9 bases between them. CDR3 residues: CASSFQGGAFF. CDR3 in DNA: TGTGCCAGCAGTTTTCAGGGAGGAGCTTTCTTT. Variable domain in full (rest from reference TRBV28 and TRBJ1-1): DVKVTQSSRYLVKRTGEKVFLECVQDMDHENMFWYRQDPGLGLRLIYFSYDVKMKEKGDIPEGYSVSREKKERFSLILESASTNQTSMYLCASSFQGGAFFGQGTRLTVV.

The chain is built from TRBV7-8 and TRBJ2-7, with 7 bases fitting TRBD1. Germline V lookup: CDR1 SGHVS, CDR2 FQNEAQ. V trimming: 5 bases; J trimming: 6 bases; junction bases outside the gene matches: 16. The CDR3 totals 16 residues. The CDR3 region has the DNA TGTGCCAGCAGCCACTTCGCCGGGACAGCTGGGGGCGAGCAGTACTTC. Protein sequence: CASSHFAGTAGGEQYF.

The sample holds a few counts of this clone. The genes are TRBV15 and TRBJ2-5, with 12 positions matching TRBD1. The CDR3 is made up of 15 amino acids. V gave up 4 bases and J gave up 5 bases; unmatched junction bases: 5. From germline, CDR1 is LNHNV and CDR2 YYDKDF (reference sequence). The CDR3 reads CATSKGQGAEETQYF. In DNA form, the CDR3 reads TGTGCCACCAGCAAGGGACAGGGGGCAGAGGAGACCCAGTACTTC.

The CDR3 sequence is CAISEGPRAEAFF. In nucleotides, the CDR3 is TGTGCCATCAGTGAGGGGCCTCGCGCTGAAGCTTTCTTT. This rearrangement joins TRBV10-3 to TRBJ1-1; D remains unclear. The germline CDR1 and CDR2 sequences are ENHRY and SYGVKD. The germline V and J ends were trimmed by 2 bases and 6 bases, with 10 bases remaining between them. The CDR3 contains 13 residues.

The chain uses TRBV14 and TRBJ1-5; tentatively, D is TRBD1 (6 bases). The CDR3 consists of 13 residues. From germline, CDR1 is SGHDN and CDR2 FVKESK. Deletions cut 4 bases from V and 6 bases from J, with 10 bases between. CDR3: CASSPRGRQPQHF. Written as DNA, the CDR3 is TGTGCCAGCAGCCCCAGGGGACGTCAGCCCCAGCATTTT.

This clone was seen more than once but under ten times. V and J are TRBV7-9 and TRBJ1-1, with 9 bases that match TRBD1. The CDR3 is 14 residues long. From germline, CDR1 is SEHNR and CDR2 FQNEAQ (reference sequence). Trimming took 3 bases from V and 5 from J; bases not matched to a gene: 4. CDR3 region: CASSFSGQGTEAFF. The CDR3 region has the DNA TGTGCCAGCAGCTTCTCTGGACAGGGGACTGAAGCTTTCTTT.

The rearrangement links TRBV11-2 to TRBJ2-3; the D gene is possibly TRBD2 (6 bases). Germline CDR1 SGHAT, CDR2 FQNNGV. This CDR3 is 15 amino acids long. Trimming removed 2 bases from V and 1 base from J, with 10 bases in between. The DNA for the CDR3 is TGTGCCAGCAGCTTATATGTAGCGGGCACAGATACGCAGTATTTT. Its protein product is CASSLYVAGTDTQYF.

The V and J genes are TRBV7-9 and TRBJ1-4; D unresolved. The CDR3 sequence is 14 residues long. V lost 3 bases, J lost 1 base, and 6 bases lay in between. Germline-derived CDR1 and CDR2 are SEHNR and FQNEAQ (reference sequence). The CDR3 loop is CASSFGVTNEKLFF. The CDR3, as DNA: TGTGCCAGCAGCTTCGGGGTAACTAATGAAAAACTGTTTTTT.

The gene calls are TRBV29-1 and TRBJ2-1, with 7 bases aligning to TRBD2. Looked up from germline, CDR1 is SQVTM and CDR2 is ANQGSEA. V dropped 0 bases and J dropped 8; count of bases not matched to a gene: 13. This CDR3 is built from 16 residues. CDR3 loop: CSVEDGGEGFRDEQFF. For the CDR3, the DNA is TGCAGCGTTGAAGATGGGGGGGAGGGTTTCCGCGATGAGCAGTTCTTC.

This chain links TRBV4-2 with TRBJ2-3; a weak D match, TRBD2 (5 bases). The germline V gene encodes CDR1 LGHNA and CDR2 YNFKEQ. This CDR3 comprises 12 residues. The V gene lost 0 bases and the J gene lost 9 bases, with 7 bases spanning the gap. DNA of the CDR3: TGTGCCAGCAGCCAAGAACTAGGGACGCAGTATTTT. Protein sequence: CASSQELGTQYF.

The CDR3 protein is CASSSTSGPYNEQFF. The CDR3 DNA is TGTGCCAGCAGTTCCACTAGCGGACCCTACAATGAGCAGTTCTTC. This rearrangement joins TRBV7-8 to TRBJ2-1; 8 bases fit TRBD2. V shed 6 bases and J 2 bases; nucleotides not matched to a gene: 6. Germline V gene data show CDR1 as SGHVS and CDR2 as FQNEAQ. The CDR3 length is 15 residues.

This clone is a singleton in its sample. The V gene is TRBV18, the J gene TRBJ1-4; 8 bases match TRBD1. This CDR3 spans 17 amino acids. The V and J ends lost 5 bases and 0 bases, in that order; junction bases with no gene match: 8. CDR1 and CDR2 from the germline V gene are KGHSH and LQKENI. CDR3 in amino acids: CASSSTGDPATNEKLFF. In nucleotides, the CDR3 is TGTGCCAGCTCATCGACAGGGGACCCCGCAACTAATGAAAAACTGTTTTTT.

The rearrangement joins TRBV30 to TRBJ2-7; 7 bases match TRBD2. The CDR3 extends over 14 amino acids. Germline V lookup: CDR1 GTSNPN, CDR2 SVGIG (reference sequence). Unmatched junction bases numbered 8, after V lost 0 bases and J lost 6 bases. CDR3 nucleotide sequence: TGTGCCTGGAGTGTAGGCGGGAGTTCAAGCGAGCAGTACTTC. This encodes CAWSVGGSSSEQYF.

The rearrangement links TRBV9 to TRBJ1-5, with D possibly matching TRBD1 (6 bases). The length of the CDR3 is 14 residues. Trimming removed 3 bases at V and 9 bases at J, with 16 bases between. CDR1 is SGDLS, CDR2 YYNGEE, per germline. CDR3 nucleotide sequence: TGTGCCAGCAGCGCTCCGGGACACCAAGGGCCCCAGCATTTT. It specifies CASSAPGHQGPQHF.

This rearrangement joins TRBV11-3 to TRBJ2-5; 7 bases align to TRBD1. J was trimmed by 2 bases and V by 5 bases; bases with no gene match: 5. The CDR3 contains 14 residues. Germline assignment: CDR1 SGHNT and CDR2 YENEEA. CDR3 sequence: CASSQQGPQETQYF. Written as DNA, the CDR3 is TGTGCCAGCAGCCAACAGGGGCCTCAAGAGACCCAGTACTTC.

Only a few counts were recorded for this clone. This chain connects TRBV28 to TRBJ1-3, with TRBD1 matching 8 bases. The V segment lost 3 bases and the J segment 6 bases; nucleotides outside the gene matches: 4. The CDR3 contains 14 residues. CDR1 is MDHEN and CDR2 is SYDVKM in the germline V gene. The CDR3 DNA is TGTGCCAGCAGTTTGGACAGGGAGATAAACACCATATATTTT. Amino acids: CASSLDREINTIYF.

The CDR3 DNA is TGCGCCAGCAGCACTTTACCGGGACAGGGTCACGAGCAGTACTTC. Its protein is CASSTLPGQGHEQYF. The gene calls are TRBV5-1 and TRBJ2-7; 9 nucleotides line up with TRBD1. CDR1 and CDR2 from the germline V gene are SGHRS and YFSETQ. CDR3 size: 15 residues. J lost 5 bases, V lost 4 bases, and 10 bases had no gene match.

V and J are TRBV27 and TRBJ2-1, with TRBD2 matching over 11 bases. Germline loops: CDR1 MNHEY, CDR2 SMNVEV (reference sequence). V lost 5 bases and J lost 8; bases outside the gene matches: 11. CDR3 length: 16 residues. For the CDR3, the DNA is TGTGCCAGCAGTCCGTTACTAGCGGGAGCGCTCTATGAGCAGTTCTTC. Encoded protein: CASSPLLAGALYEQFF.

On this clone: The same CDR3 arises from other DNA sequences in this sample as well. The chain employs TRBV28 and TRBJ2-7; possibly TRBD2 for D (6 bases). The CDR3 loop spans 15 amino acids. CDR1 is MDHEN and CDR2 is SYDVKM in the germline V gene. Trimming removed 6 bases from V and 0 bases from J, with 15 bases in between. This CDR3 is CASRRAGGSSYEQYF. CDR3 nucleotides: TGTGCCAGCAGGCGAGCAGGAGGGAGCTCCTACGAGCAGTACTTC. Looking up the rest from reference TRBV28 and TRBJ2-7 gives the full variable domain: DVKVTQSSRYLVKRTGEKVFLECVQDMDHENMFWYRQDPGLGLRLIYFSYDVKMKEKGDIPEGYSVSREKKERFSLILESASTNQTSMYLCASRRAGGSSYEQYFGPGTRLTVT.

The rearrangement links TRBV5-1 to TRBJ1-1, with no clear D. This CDR3 has 12 amino acids. Deletions cut 1 base from V and 3 bases from J, with 4 bases between. Germline V lookup: CDR1 SGHRS, CDR2 YFSETQ. For the CDR3, the DNA is TGCGCCAGCAGCTTGCTGGACACTGAAGCTTTCTTT. Translation: CASSLLDTEAFF.

The chain has TRBV6-1 and TRBJ2-5; 9 positions match TRBD1. The CDR3 has 14 amino acids. Germline V gene data show CDR1 as MNHNS and CDR2 as SASEGT. With V trimmed by 5 bases and J by 5 bases, 6 bases remained unmatched. Here the CDR3 reads CASSRDRVEETQYF. CDR3 nucleotide sequence: TGTGCCAGCAGTCGGGACAGGGTTGAGGAGACCCAGTACTTC.

Ten or more counts support this clone. The J gene is TRBJ2-3, the V gene TRBV4-2; TRBD2 might be the D (6 bases). The CDR3 runs 15 residues. V gave up 4 bases and J gave up 0 bases, with 11 bases separating them. Germline values: CDR1 LGHNA, CDR2 YNFKEQ. CDR3 nucleotide sequence: TGTGCCAGCAGCCGCGACGGGACTAGCACAGATACGCAGTATTTT. Protein: CASSRDGTSTDTQYF.

The genes are TRBV5-1 and TRBJ2-1, with D possibly being TRBD1 or TRBD2 (5 bases each). This CDR3 spans 15 amino acids. CDR1 is SGHRS, CDR2 YFSETQ, per germline. With 3 bases removed from V and 6 bases from J, the gap between germline ends came to 16 bases. CDR3 amino acids: CASSYRDATLNEQFF. CDR3 in DNA: TGCGCCAGCAGCTACCGGGACGCTACTCTCAATGAGCAGTTCTTC.

The rearrangement links TRBV6-5 to TRBJ2-7, with TRBD1 identical over 11 bases. V gave up 3 bases and J gave up 5 bases; unmatched junction bases: 6. The CDR3 covers 15 residues. Germline V gives CDR1 MNHEY, CDR2 SVGAGI. CDR3 loop: CASSYSGTGGHEQYF. DNA of the CDR3: TGTGCCAGCAGTTATTCCGGGACAGGGGGTCACGAGCAGTACTTC.

V is TRBV5-1 and J is TRBJ2-2; D is possibly TRBD1 or TRBD2 (5 bases each). Germline CDR1 and CDR2: SGHRS and YFSETQ. This CDR3 is built from 16 residues. V was cut by 6 bases and J by 8 bases, with 23 bases left in between. The CDR3 nucleotides are TGCGCCAGCATTCAACTCCCCGGGGCCCAAGGGGGGGAGCTGTTTTTT. Translating it yields CASIQLPGAQGGELFF. Full variable domain (remainder filled in from reference TRBV5-1 and TRBJ2-2): KAGVTQTPRYLIKTRGQQVTLSCSPISGHRSVSWYQQTPGQGLQFLFEYFSETQRNKGNFPGRFSGRQFSNSRSEMNVSTLELGDSALYLCASIQLPGAQGGELFFGEGSRLTVL.